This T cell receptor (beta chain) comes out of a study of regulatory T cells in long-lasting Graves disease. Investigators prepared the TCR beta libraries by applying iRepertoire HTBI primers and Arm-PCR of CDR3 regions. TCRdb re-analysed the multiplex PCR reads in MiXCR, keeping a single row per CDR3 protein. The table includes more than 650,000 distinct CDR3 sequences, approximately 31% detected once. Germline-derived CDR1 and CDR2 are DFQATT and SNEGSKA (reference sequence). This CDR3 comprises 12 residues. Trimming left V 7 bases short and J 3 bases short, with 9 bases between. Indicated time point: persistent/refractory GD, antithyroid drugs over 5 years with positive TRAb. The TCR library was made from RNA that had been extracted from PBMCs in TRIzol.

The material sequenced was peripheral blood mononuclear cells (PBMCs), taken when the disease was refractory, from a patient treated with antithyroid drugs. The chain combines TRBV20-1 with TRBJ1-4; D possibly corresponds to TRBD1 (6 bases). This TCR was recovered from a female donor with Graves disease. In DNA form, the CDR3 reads TGCAGTGTTCGGGGGCCTAATGAAAAACTGTTTTTT. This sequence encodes CSVRGPNEKLFF.